This T cell receptor beta chain emerged from a study of early T cells in non-severe SARS-CoV-2 infection. There are a few counts of this clonotype. TCRdb redid the calling of the 5' RACE reads with MiXCR, one entry per CDR3 protein. The repertoire includes about 48,000 distinct CDR3 sequences, around 6.5% of them detected once, and around 6.9% sits in the top ten. This CDR3 spans 12 amino acids. Germline V lookup: CDR1 DFQATT, CDR2 SNEGSKA (reference sequence). J was trimmed by 5 bases and V by 6 bases; bases with no gene match: 6. The sequence was collected from an adult who was a healthcare worker with PCR-confirmed SARS-CoV-2 infection or an uninfected control (not recorded which). The chain carries TRBV20-1 and TRBJ2-7, with 8 bases that match TRBD1. Material: whole blood, obtained at baseline. CDR3 sequence reads: CSAESGGDEQYF. The DNA for the CDR3 is TGCAGTGCAGAGTCAGGGGGCGACGAGCAGTACTTC.